This TCR beta chain is drawn from a study of T cells after somatic rescue of genetic block. TCRdb's copy holds only in-frame clones and misses some; the assay was immunoSEQ multiplex PCR. This table holds 110,000 or so clones, about 89% found once. The germline V gene encodes CDR1 SGHRS and CDR2 YFSETQ. The trim removed 1 base at V and 0 bases at J, leaving 11 bases unmatched. CDR3 size: 18 residues. This sequence joins TRBV5-1 and TRBJ2-3, with 7 bases matching TRBD1. Input material: peripheral blood mononuclear cells (PBMCs). The TCR comes from a woman aged 18-29 years. CDR3 nucleotides: TGCGCCAGCAGCTTGATCCAAGGGGGCAGAGCTAGCACAGATACGCAGTATTTT. Its protein is CASSLIQGGRASTDTQYF.